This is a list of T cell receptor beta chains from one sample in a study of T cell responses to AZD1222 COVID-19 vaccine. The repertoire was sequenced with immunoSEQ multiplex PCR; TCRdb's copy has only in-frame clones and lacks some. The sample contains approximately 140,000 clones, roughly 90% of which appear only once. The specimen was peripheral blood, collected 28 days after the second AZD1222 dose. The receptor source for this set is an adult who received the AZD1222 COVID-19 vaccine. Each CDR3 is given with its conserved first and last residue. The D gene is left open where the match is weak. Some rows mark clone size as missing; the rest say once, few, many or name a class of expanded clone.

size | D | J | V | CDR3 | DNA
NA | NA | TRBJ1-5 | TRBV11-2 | CASSLVGGVGANQPQHF | TGTGCCAGCAGCTTAGTAGGGGGGGTTGGGGCCAATCAGCCCCAGCATTTT
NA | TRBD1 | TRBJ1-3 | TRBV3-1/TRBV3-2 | CASSQDGARGPPGNTIYF | TGTGCCAGCAGCCAAGATGGGGCCAGGGGGCCCCCTGGAAACACCATATATTTT
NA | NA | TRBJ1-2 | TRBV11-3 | CASSLDRVGGYTF | TGTGCCAGCAGCTTAGATCGGGTGGGCGGCTACACCTTC
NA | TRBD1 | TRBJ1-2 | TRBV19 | CASRKSGQGAHGYTF | TGTGCCAGTAGAAAGTCAGGACAGGGGGCTCACGGCTACACCTTC
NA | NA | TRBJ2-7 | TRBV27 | CASSLTSNYEQYF | TGTGCCAGCAGTTTAACTAGTAACTACGAGCAGTACTTC
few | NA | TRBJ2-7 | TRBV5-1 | CASSLEGPEQYF | TGCGCCAGCAGCTTGGAGGGGCCCGAGCAGTACTTC
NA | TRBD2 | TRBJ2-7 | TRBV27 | CASRRIAGAHEQYF | TGTGCCAGCAGACGCATAGCGGGAGCCCACGAGCAGTACTTC
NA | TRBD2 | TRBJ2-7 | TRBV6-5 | CASSYSMGDYPYEQYF | TGTGCCAGCAGTTACTCGATGGGGGACTATCCCTACGAGCAGTACTTC
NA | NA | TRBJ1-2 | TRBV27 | CASSPLYMSYGYTF | TGTGCCAGCAGTCCCCTCTATATGTCCTATGGCTACACCTTC
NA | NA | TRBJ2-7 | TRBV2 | CASSPNHNSYEQYF | TGTGCCAGCAGTCCTAACCATAACTCCTACGAGCAGTACTTC
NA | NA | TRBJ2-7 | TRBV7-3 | CASSFGGAPIYEQYF | TGTGCCAGCAGCTTTGGTGGGGCCCCCATATACGAGCAGTACTTC
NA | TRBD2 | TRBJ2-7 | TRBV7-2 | CASSLRGGGLADGSYEQYF | TGTGCCAGCAGCTTACGCGGTGGAGGCCTAGCGGACGGCAGCTACGAGCAGTACTTC
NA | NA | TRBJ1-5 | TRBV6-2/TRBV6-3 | CASSYEFISNQPQHF | TGTGCCAGCAGTTACGAGTTTATTAGCAATCAGCCCCAGCATTTT
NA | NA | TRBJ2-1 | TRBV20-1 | CSATRVYEQFF | TGCAGTGCCACCAGGGTCTATGAGCAGTTCTTC
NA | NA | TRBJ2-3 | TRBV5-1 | CASSPVEGADTQYF | TGCGCCAGCAGCCCCGTAGAGGGTGCAGATACGCAGTATTTT
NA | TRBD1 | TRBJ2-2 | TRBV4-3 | CASSQGQGGNTGELFF | TGCGCCAGCAGCCAAGGACAGGGCGGGAACACCGGGGAGCTGTTTTTT
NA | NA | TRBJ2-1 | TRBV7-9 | CASSPFREFKNEQFF | TGTGCCAGCAGCCCGTTTCGGGAGTTTAAGAATGAGCAGTTCTTC
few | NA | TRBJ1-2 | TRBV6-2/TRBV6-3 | CASSGTRPTDGYTF | TGTGCCAGCAGTGGAACCCGACCGACGGATGGCTACACCTTC
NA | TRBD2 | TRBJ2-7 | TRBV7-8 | CASSRLSGRHGQYF | TGTGCCAGCAGCCGTTTAAGCGGGAGGCACGGGCAGTACTTC
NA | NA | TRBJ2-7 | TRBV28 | CASSSGGISSYEQYF | TGTGCCAGCAGTTCTGGCGGAATAAGCTCCTACGAGCAGTACTTC
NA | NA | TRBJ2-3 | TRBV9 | CASSVSGPSTDTQYF | TGTGCCAGCAGCGTTAGCGGCCCTAGCACAGATACGCAGTATTTT
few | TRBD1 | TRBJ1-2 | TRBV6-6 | CASRRSATGGTYGYTF | TGTGCCAGCAGGCGATCCGCGACAGGGGGCACATATGGCTACACCTTC
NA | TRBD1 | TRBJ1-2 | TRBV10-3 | CAISNRDRGSGYTF | TGTGCCATCAGCAACCGGGACAGGGGAAGTGGCTACACCTTC
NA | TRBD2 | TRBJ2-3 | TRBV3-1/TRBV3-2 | CASSQEAGGRGYSTDTQYF | TGTGCCAGCAGCCAAGAAGCGGGAGGCCGGGGATATAGCACAGATACGCAGTATTTT
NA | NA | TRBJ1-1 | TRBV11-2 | CASSLGGMAFF | TGTGCCAGCAGCCTCGGGGGTATGGCTTTCTTT
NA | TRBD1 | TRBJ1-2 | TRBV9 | CASSVGQGNNYGYTF | TGTGCCAGCAGCGTAGGACAGGGGAACAACTATGGCTACACCTTC
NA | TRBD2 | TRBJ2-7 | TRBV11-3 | CASSLGLRTSRSYEQYF | TGTGCCAGCAGCTTAGGTCTCAGGACTAGCCGTTCCTACGAGCAGTACTTC
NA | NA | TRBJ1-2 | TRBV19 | CASSIGTETINYGYTF | TGTGCCAGTAGTATAGGGACGGAAACCATCAACTATGGCTACACCTTC
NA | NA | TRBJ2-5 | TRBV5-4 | CASSLDNGETQYF | TGTGCCAGCAGCTTGGACAATGGGGAGACCCAGTACTTC
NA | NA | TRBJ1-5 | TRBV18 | CASSPRGARAQHF | TGTGCCAGCTCCCCCAGGGGCGCTCGGGCCCAGCATTTT
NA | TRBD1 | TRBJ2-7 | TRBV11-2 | CASSHEPDGTGALEQYF | TGTGCCAGCAGCCACGAGCCGGATGGGACAGGGGCTCTCGAGCAGTACTTC
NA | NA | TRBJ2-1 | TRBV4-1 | CASHSTRNEQFF | TGCGCCAGTCACTCAACCCGGAATGAGCAGTTCTTC
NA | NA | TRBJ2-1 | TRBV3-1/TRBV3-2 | CASSQDFDNEQFF | TGTGCCAGCAGCCAAGATTTCGACAATGAGCAGTTCTTC
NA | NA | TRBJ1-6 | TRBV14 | CASSQVGSSYNSPLHF | TGTGCCAGCAGCCAAGTGGGGAGCTCCTATAATTCACCCCTCCACTTT
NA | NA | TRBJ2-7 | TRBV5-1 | CASSLGAPSYEQYF | TGCGCCAGCAGCTTGGGCGCGCCTTCCTACGAGCAGTACTTC
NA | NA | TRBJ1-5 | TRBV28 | CASSLPNQPQHF | TGTGCCAGCAGTCTACCGAATCAGCCCCAGCATTTT
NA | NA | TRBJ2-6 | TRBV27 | CASSPPAVSGANVLTF | TGTGCCAGCAGTCCCCCCGCGGTATCTGGGGCCAACGTCCTGACTTTC
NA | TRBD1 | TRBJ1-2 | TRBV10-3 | CAISRGQGAYGYTF | TGTGCCATCAGTCGAGGACAGGGGGCGTATGGCTACACCTTC
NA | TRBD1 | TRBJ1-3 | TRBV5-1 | CASSLDRASGNTIYF | TGCGCCAGCAGCCTCGACAGGGCGAGTGGAAACACCATATATTTT
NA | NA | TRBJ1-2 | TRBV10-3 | CAISQPGLINYGYTF | TGTGCCATCAGTCAACCGGGACTTATTAACTATGGCTACACCTTC
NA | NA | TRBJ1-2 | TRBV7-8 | CASSLGGRGQGRNYGYTF | TGTGCCAGCAGCTTAGGGGGACGTGGGCAGGGGAGAAACTATGGCTACACCTTC